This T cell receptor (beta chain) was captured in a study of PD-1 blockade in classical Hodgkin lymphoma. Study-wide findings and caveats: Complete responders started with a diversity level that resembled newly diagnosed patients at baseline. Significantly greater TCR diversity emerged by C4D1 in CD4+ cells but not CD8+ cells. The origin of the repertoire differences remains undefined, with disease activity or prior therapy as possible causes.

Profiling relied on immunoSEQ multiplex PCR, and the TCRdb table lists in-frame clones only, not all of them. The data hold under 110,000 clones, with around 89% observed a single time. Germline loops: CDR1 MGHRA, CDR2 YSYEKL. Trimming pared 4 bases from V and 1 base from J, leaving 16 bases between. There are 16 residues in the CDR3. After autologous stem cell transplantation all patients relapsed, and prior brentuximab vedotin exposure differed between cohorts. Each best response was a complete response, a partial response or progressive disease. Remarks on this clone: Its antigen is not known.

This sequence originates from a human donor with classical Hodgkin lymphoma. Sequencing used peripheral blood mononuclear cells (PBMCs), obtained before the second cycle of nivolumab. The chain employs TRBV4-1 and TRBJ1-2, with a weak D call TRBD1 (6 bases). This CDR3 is CASSPGLKDSNYGYTF. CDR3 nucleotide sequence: TGCGCCAGCAGCCCGGGCCTTAAGGACAGTAACTATGGCTACACCTTC.